Sequencing of this T cell receptor beta chain was carried out in a study of cytomegalovirus exposure and HLA in healthy donors (TCRdb year 2017). With respect to the entire study: An earlier analysis of roughly 500 of the donors reported 250 to 300 Gb of sequence data and 100 million to 140 million unique TCR beta sequences from 150 million to 200 million T cells. About 300 gigabases of sequencing data and tens of millions of unique TCR sequences were included in an early release covering 500 to 750 HLA-typed donors. Among some 400 genotyped donors of the cohort, an average of roughly 230,000 unique TCR beta nucleotide sequences was sequenced per donor, of which about 20% were non-productive. The study was designed to test whether signatures of past pathogen exposure could be identified by cataloging public T cell receptors. The number of donors typed differed by locus, with 629-630 for A, B, C, DRB1 and DQB1, more than 500 for DQA1, approximately 570 for DPA1, and some 450 for DPB1. Using immunosequencing, the study profiled T cell repertoires from about 650 subjects and related those repertoires to cytomegalovirus serostatus. About five DR-DQ haplotypes were handled as single units for association and clustering, since linkage in the cohort was strong. In a later analysis, previously published TCR beta repertoires from 670 or so donors were re-analyzed and high-resolution HLA genotyping was added so that TCR occurrence patterns could be studied. To predict cytomegalovirus infection status, the study combined high-throughput TCR immunosequencing, statistical association of individual TCRs with disease status, and machine learning. Genome-wide SNP genotypes for about three fifths of the 666 donors were used in a later genetic analysis, which treated that subset as a discovery cohort. Every discovery cohort repertoire had been produced on one sequencing platform. In addition to the first cohort of hundreds of subjects, a separate validation cohort of 120 different subjects was used. An earlier analysis of approximately 500 of the donors applied high-throughput TCR beta sequencing to assess whether each TCR beta V gene segment acted as functional or pseudogenic. Rather than drawing on any new phenotypic data, the later analysis identified candidate immune exposures from TCR beta sequences and the way those sequences occurred across donors. Alongside the repertoire data, information on donor age, sex, ethnicity and CMV serostatus was compiled. Both class I and class II loci were covered by HLA typing, at four-digit resolution. Among the roughly 400 genotyped donors, under 90% belonged to the genetic ancestry cluster associated with self-reported Caucasian donors.

In total, more than 500 healthy bone marrow donors made up the cohort. At the time of sampling, every cohort member was nominally healthy, though immune exposures that went unrecorded were likely present. The donor was CMV seronegative and belonged to the group of over 350 seronegative cohort members. A peripheral blood sample was provided by each donor, and peripheral blood mononuclear cells were used for TCR beta sequencing. The Qiagen DNeasy Blood Extraction Kit was used to extract genomic DNA from the blood cell samples. In the germline V gene, CDR1 corresponds to MNHNS and CDR2 to SASEGT. Spanning cysteine to phenylalanine, the CDR3 consists of 15 amino acids. Only CDR3 DNA remains: 45 bases, in frame from the first base. Germline trimming amounts to 5 bases on V and 2 bases on J, with 7 as the count of junction bases outside the gene matches. Library creation used the immunoSEQ multiplex PCR assay. For the multiplex PCR, a mixture combining 60 forward primers for TCR Vbeta segments and 13 reverse primers for TCR Jbeta segments was used. The CDR3 region of rearranged TCR beta genes was amplified from genomic DNA with a multiplex PCR assay. The amplified TCR beta libraries were sequenced on the Illumina HiSeq System as 87-base-pair reads. Per the source publication's procedure: In a later analysis, tens of millions of unique TCR beta chains were counted across the roughly 670 repertoires, and roughly 11 million of these chains were shared by at least two donors. Raw reads were error-corrected and collapsed into unique sequences with a nearest-neighbor algorithm that merged closely related sequences to remove PCR and sequencing errors. CDR3 sequences were aligned to IMGT reference sequences to assign V, D and J gene segments. For a sequence to be retained, a match of at least six nucleotides was required to both a V gene segment and a J gene segment. Rearrangements were classified as productive when the CDR3 lacked stop codons and remained in frame with V and J, and all other rearrangements were classified as non-productive. CDR3 was defined according to IMGT convention as the region running from the second conserved V-encoded cysteine to the conserved J-encoded phenylalanine. Sequences without an unambiguous match to a single V gene segment were excluded from the earlier analysis of a few hundred of the donors. An earlier analysis of over 450 of the donors classified V segments as functional when productive rearrangements were above 56.7% and as segregating when the standard deviation between donors was above 5%. A statistical classification framework was developed to diagnose cytomegalovirus status using the catalog of TCR beta chain sequences. A later analysis assigned V and J genes by comparing TCR nucleotide sequences with IMGT/GENE-DB human TR gene sequences. Using the TCRdist pipeline, a later analysis assigned CDR3 sequences along with most-parsimonious VDJ recombination scenarios. A later analysis defined each TCR beta chain by its CDR3 amino acid sequence plus V-gene family, and excluded reads lacking a unique V-gene family. A later analysis removed nearly 600 highly shared, low-generation-probability nucleotide sequences to deal with suspected cross-contamination and a sequencing artifact. In a later analysis, a clonal expansion index for each public chain was calculated from normalized within-repertoire ranks of inferred template counts. In a later analysis, generation probabilities were computed using a VDJ recombination model fitted to out-of-frame rearrangements, and the results were checked against IGoR. A later analysis scored TCR-TCR, TCR-HLA and TCR-CMV co-occurrence with hypergeometric tests, applying a repertoire-size bias correction to TCR pairs. In a later analysis, false discovery rates were estimated by permuting HLA or CMV assignments 20 times. In a later analysis, co-occurring TCRs were grouped using DBSCAN, and TCRdist sequence similarity was added for clustering within HLA-allele-positive subsets. Repertoires with fewer than 30,000 or more than 120,000 public chains were left out of co-occurrence clustering, as were about five repertoires with anomalous nucleotide sharing. The source is immuneACCESS, and TCRdb retained only in-frame sequences with V and J called. Part of the clones is not carried over; for the studies checked, unresolved V genes explain less than half of this, and the remainder is unexplained. D and trimming come from the DNA, and the V and J calls and clone size come from that table. This sample is represented by 150,000 to 250,000 clones; 82% of them were singletons. Roughly 0.1% of the sample goes to the ten largest clones.

Broad study findings and their caveats: A further reported finding was that TCR beta sequences accurately predicted the HLA-A and HLA-B alleles for most subjects in the first cohort. An association between a missense DCLRE1C variant and V-gene and J-gene trimming of TCR beta chains was found in a later genetic analysis and replicated in an independent cohort. Most CMV-associated TCR beta chains appeared to be HLA-restricted in a later analysis, and the HLA associations seemed to be driven largely by CMV exposure. A later analysis associated 16,951 TCR beta sequences with specific HLA alleles at a false discovery rate of 0.05. Roughly uniform sequencing depth across donors was assumed in presence/absence analyses, although this assumption may not hold. When HLA alleles, especially DR and DQ, strongly co-occurred, TCR associations were difficult to assign to individual alleles. Only TCR beta chains were sequenced in this cohort, and the absence of alpha or paired-chain data limited detectable features. Because counts were too low, 15 to 20 rarely observed V segments, including chromosome 9 orphons, were excluded from the earlier analysis of about 500 of the donors. Because HLA typing was unavailable for some donors at each locus, only the typed subset was used in association tests. In both the original and validation cohorts, the classifier was reported to diagnose cytomegalovirus status with high specificity and sensitivity. According to a later analysis, TCR association rates differed among HLA loci, with DRB1 alleles showing the most associated TCRs and HLA-C alleles showing the fewest. In a later analysis, several top co-occurrence clusters were reported to appear linked to parvovirus B19, influenza, CMV and Epstein-Barr virus. A total of 150 to 200 TCR beta chains were listed by the study as associated with cytomegalovirus. Correlated functional status among segregating V segments might reflect linkage disequilibrium, but an unknown experimental factor could not be ruled out. Three of the identified cytomegalovirus-associated TCR beta chains were confirmed in vitro to be specific for cytomegalovirus antigens. Immune exposure information for the cohort was limited to CMV serostatus. Across donors, most TCR sequences were observed very rarely, whereas some public TCRs were present in many individuals. In an earlier analysis of roughly 560 of the donors, most TCR beta V segments were observed in productive rearrangements about 87% or about 30% of the time, broadly matching IMGT annotations. Compared with equally common non-associated chains, HLA-associated TCR beta chains in a later analysis were more clonally expanded and had lower generation probabilities. Some IMGT-functional V segments, including TRBV6-2 and TRBV6-3, could not be told apart with the 87-base-pair reads, so those segments were excluded. A later genetic analysis reported fewer N-insertions in productive TCRs among donors in an Asian-associated ancestry cluster than the roughly 620-donor mean. A cluster of highly shared sequence variants was judged likely to be a technical artifact of the sequencing pipeline. According to the authors, the approach could potentially be generalized to other disease states and immunological phenotypes.

Concerning this clone itself: Its antigen remains undetermined. Within one base of it there is no much larger clone, and no base qualities were kept.

The chain is encoded by TRBV6-1 joined to TRBJ1-2; a stretch of 8 junction bases matches TRBD1. This TCR derives from a boy aged 2 to 10 in good health and CMV-seronegative. Sequencing used PBMCs. The DNA sequence is as follows: TGTGCCAGCAGTTCAAGGACAGGGCGAAACTATGGCTACACCTTC. It codes for CASSSRTGRNYGYTF.